Each of the 30 T cell receptor beta chains below was sequenced from the same sample in a study of Tregs in tolerant kidney transplant recipients. Related graft donors supplied nonmyeloablative bone marrow transplants, and mixed chimerism was transient. Here immunoSEQ multiplex PCR was the method, and the copy in TCRdb shows in-frame clones only, minus some. Its table lists more than 6,000 clones. Sequenced material: CD4+ T cells from blood (PBMCs), taken 6 months after the transplant. The receptors were sampled from a human patient who received a combined kidney and bone marrow transplant. Part of the T cells may come from the graft donor.

Measured by frequency, this clone is large. The DNA ends 3 residues before the CDR3 does, and the rest of the CDR3 is filled in from the germline J gene. V gene TRBV30 combines with J gene TRBJ1-4; maybe TRBD1 (6 bases). The CDR3 runs to 15 residues. From germline, CDR1 is GTSNPN and CDR2 SVGIG (reference sequence). Trimming pared 2 bases from V and 4 bases from J, leaving 14 bases between. The CDR3 DNA, read in part, is TGTGCCTGGAGTCAGGGGCAGGGTGGTAATGAAAAA. This sequence encodes CAWSQGQGGNEK. The full CDR3 sequence reads CAWSQGQGGNEKLFF.

A note on this clone: The read comes to an end 3 residues before the CDR3 does, leaving the germline J gene to fill in the end. The chain couples TRBV20-1 to TRBJ1-2; the D is unclear. V was cut by 2 bases and J by 2 bases, with 6 bases left in between. The CDR3 loop spans 12 amino acids. Germline V gives CDR1 DFQATT, CDR2 SNEGSKA (reference sequence). CDR3 protein: CSARSANYGYTF. The sequenced part of the CDR3 DNA is TGCAGTGCTAGATCAGCGAACTATGGC.

About this clone itself: The read is 3 residues too short to cover the CDR3 end, so that end is filled in from the germline J gene. This chain links TRBV28 with TRBJ2-5; 8 nucleotides align to TRBD2. Germline values: CDR1 MDHEN, CDR2 SYDVKM. V shed 2 bases and J 1 base; nucleotides not matched to a gene: 3. The CDR3 has 15 residues. The CDR3 protein is CASSLLAGLQETQYF. CDR3 DNA (partial): TGTGCCAGCAGTTTACTAGCGGGTCTCCAAGAGACC.

Turning to this clone: Read coverage stops 3 residues before the CDR3 terminus; the germline J gene supplies the remainder. The V call is TRBV5-6, the J call TRBJ2-3, with TRBD1 identical over 8 bases. The CDR3 length is 15 residues. The V gene's germline CDR1 is SGHDT and CDR2 YYEEEE. The trim removed 3 bases at V and 4 bases at J, leaving 7 bases unmatched. The part of the CDR3 DNA that was read is TGTGCCAGCAGCTATCCAGAGACAGGGGCAGATACG. Its protein is CASSYPETGADT. The whole CDR3 is CASSYPETGADTQYF.

As regards this clone: The read gets to within 3 residues of the CDR3 end, and the germline J gene fills in the rest. The chain links TRBV9 to TRBJ1-1; TRBD1 matches at 8 bases. Per the germline V gene, CDR1 is SGDLS and CDR2 is YYNGEE. This CDR3 contains 15 residues. With 4 bases clipped from V and 4 bases from J, the junction kept 9 bases outside the gene matches. The DNA read from the CDR3 is TGTGCCAGCAGCTCTTCGACAGGGGCGGTCACTGAA. Translated: CASSSSTGAVTE. The complete CDR3 protein is CASSSSTGAVTEAFF.

As for this clone: The CDR3 end is not reached by the read, which stops 3 residues before it; the germline J gene fills it in. This chain joins TRBV7-9 and TRBJ2-7; the match to TRBD1 covers 11 bases. The V segment lost 6 bases and the J segment 2 bases; nucleotides outside the gene matches: 3. This CDR3 contains 14 residues. Germline CDR1 and CDR2: SEHNR and FQNEAQ (reference sequence). CDR3 region: CASSTGQGAYEQYF. CDR3 bases read: TGTGCCAGCAGTACGGGACAGGGGGCCTACGAG.

A remark on this clone: The CDR3 end falls 3 residues outside the read, so it is completed with the germline J gene. The chain links TRBV5-1 to TRBJ2-3; possibly TRBD1 for D (6 bases). Deletions cut 6 bases from V and 1 base from J, with 15 bases between. The CDR3 has 15 amino acids. Germline CDR1 is SGHRS and CDR2 is YFSETQ. The chain's CDR3 is CASNKGGVGTDTQYF. Incomplete CDR3 DNA: TGCGCCAGCAACAAAGGGGGAGTTGGCACAGATACG.

This clone is deemed medium-sized by its frequency. Read data end 3 residues before the CDR3 end; the end is taken from the germline J gene. This chain links TRBV30 with TRBJ2-5, with a weak D call TRBD1 (7 bases). Trimming took 3 bases from V and 6 from J, leaving 14 bases between them. CDR3 length equals 13 residues. Germline V gene sequence: CDR1 GTSNPN, CDR2 SVGIG (reference sequence). Incomplete CDR3 DNA: TGTGCCTGGAGGCCGGAGGGGGCGAAGACC. The encoded protein is CAWRPEGAKT. The full CDR3 reads CAWRPEGAKTQYF.

Notes on this clone: The CDR3 end is not reached by the read, which stops 3 residues before it; the germline J gene fills it in. V and J are TRBV6-1 and TRBJ2-7; D gene ambiguous. The germline V and J ends were trimmed by 4 bases and 0 bases, with 10 bases remaining between them. Per germline, CDR1 MNHNS and CDR2 SASEGT. This CDR3 has 14 amino acids. The CDR3 protein is CASSARDLSYEQYF. The CDR3 DNA, read in part, is TGTGCCAGCAGTGCCAGAGATCTCTCCTACGAG.

As to this clone: The CDR3 end is not reached by the read, which stops 3 residues before it; the germline J gene fills it in. The chain combines TRBV28 with TRBJ2-5, with 9 bases aligning to TRBD2. Germline V gives CDR1 MDHEN, CDR2 SYDVKM. This CDR3 is built from 14 residues. V shed 6 bases, J shed 6 bases, and the junction held 8 bases outside the gene matches. The CDR3 DNA, read in part, is TGTGCCAGCAGGCTTAGCGGGAGTGAGAAGACC. Its translation is CASRLSGSEKT. Given in full, the CDR3 is CASRLSGSEKTQYF.

The chain's CDR3 is CATSTRYEQFF. CDR3 bases read: TGTGCCACGAGTACGAGGTATGAG. V is TRBV19 and J is TRBJ2-1; no firm D call. The CDR3 end lies 3 residues beyond the end of the read and is filled in from the germline J gene. CDR1 is LNHDA and CDR2 is SQIVND in the germline V gene (reference sequence). This CDR3 spans 11 amino acids. V lost 10 bases, J lost 8 bases, and 12 bases lay in between.

Concerning this clone itself: The read gets to within 3 residues of the CDR3 end, and the germline J gene fills in the rest. V usage is TRBV7-6 and J usage is TRBJ2-5; D uncertain. Trimming stripped 5 bases from V and 2 bases from J, with 3 bases between. This CDR3 spans 11 amino acids. CDR1 and CDR2 (germline): SGHVS, FNYEAQ. Partial CDR3 DNA: TGTGCCAGCAGCATACAAGAGACC. It codes for CASSIQET. The whole CDR3 is CASSIQETQYF.

As regards this clone: The observed sequence ends 3 residues before the CDR3 terminus, with the missing tail filled in from the germline J gene. The genes are TRBV5-4 and TRBJ1-4; 7 nucleotides agree with TRBD1. After removal of 4 bases from V and 4 bases from J, the junction contained 7 bases not matched to a gene. The CDR3 is 15 amino acids. Germline lookup yields CDR1 SGHNT and CDR2 YYREEE (reference sequence). The CDR3 bases that were read are TGTGCCAGCAGCAAAAAACAGGGGTTTAATGAAAAA. It specifies CASSKKQGFNEK. The full CDR3 is CASSKKQGFNEKLFF.

In regard to this clone: The CDR3 end lies 3 residues beyond the end of the read and is filled in from the germline J gene. The chain joins TRBV19 to TRBJ1-2; possibly TRBD1 for D (6 bases). Germline assignment: CDR1 LNHDA and CDR2 SQIVND (reference sequence). The CDR3 consists of 14 residues. CDR3 region: CATEPGQKLFGYTF. The DNA read from the CDR3 is TGTGCCACAGAACCGGGACAAAAACTATTCGGC.

Remarks on this clone: The sequenced fragment ends 3 residues before the CDR3 boundary, so the rest is inferred from the germline J gene. This chain links TRBV5-4 with TRBJ2-3; D gene unclear. The CDR3 spans 13 residues. Germline CDR1 reads SGHNT; CDR2 reads YYREEE (reference sequence). Deletions cut 10 bases from V and 3 bases from J, with 15 bases between. The CDR3 loop reads CAGHGFGTDTQYF. Partial CDR3 DNA: TGTGCCGGGCATGGGTTTGGAACAGATACG.

As to this clone: The missing CDR3 end, 3 residues past where the read stops, is filled in from the germline J gene. The V gene is TRBV20-1, the J gene TRBJ1-1; D not certain. Per germline, CDR1 DFQATT and CDR2 SNEGSKA (reference sequence). V gave up 1 base and J gave up 3 bases, with 18 bases separating them. The length of the CDR3 is 16 residues. The CDR3 bases that were read are TGCAGTGCTAGAGGAGAGTTCCTTCCAGCGGACACTGAA. Translated: CSARGEFLPADTE. In full, the CDR3 is CSARGEFLPADTEAFF.

A note on this clone: The germline gene is not matched at one end of the junction; a read error may be the cause. The read terminates 3 residues ahead of where the CDR3 ends, so the germline J gene completes it. The rearrangement links TRBV4-2 to TRBJ2-5, with TRBD1 matching 11 bases. The CDR3 length is 14 residues. CDR1 is LGHNA, CDR2 YNFKEQ, per germline. The CDR3 here is CASSLGTGGETQYF. CDR3 bases read: TGCGCCAGCAGCCTCGGGACAGGGGGGGAGACC.

Of note for this clone: The CDR3 end falls 3 residues outside the read, so it is completed with the germline J gene. V is TRBV2 and J is TRBJ2-5; a weak D match, TRBD1 (5 bases). Germline CDR1 and CDR2: SNHLY and FYNNEI. This CDR3 has 15 amino acids. Trimming stripped 6 bases from V and 5 bases from J, with 19 bases between. Partial CDR3 DNA: TGTGCCAGCAGCCGAACGACAGAATACCGGGAGACC. This encodes CASSRTTEYRET. The whole CDR3 region reads CASSRTTEYRETQYF.

As regards this clone: The read comes to an end 3 residues before the CDR3 does, leaving the germline J gene to fill in the end. The rearrangement links TRBV7-8 to TRBJ2-5; D is uncertain. The CDR3 runs to 15 residues. Germline assignment: CDR1 SGHVS and CDR2 FQNEAQ. V was shortened by 5 bases and J by 1 base, with 14 bases between the two germline ends. CDR3 loop: CASSALSMVQETQYF. The CDR3 DNA, read in part, is TGTGCCAGCAGCGCGTTGTCTATGGTCCAAGAGACC. The full variable domain, with the rest looked up from reference TRBV7-8 and TRBJ2-5, is GAGVSQSPRYKVAKRGQDVALRCDPISGHVSLFWYQQALGQGPEFLTYFQNEAQLDKSGLPSDRFFAERPEGSVSTLKIQRTQQEDSAVYLCASSALSMVQETQYFGPGTRLLVL.

About this clone: The read ends 3 residues before the CDR3 terminus; that terminus is restored from the germline J gene. The chain is built from TRBV10-3 and TRBJ2-7, with TRBD2 identical over 8 bases. This CDR3 spans 14 amino acids. Per germline, CDR1 ENHRY and CDR2 SYGVKD. The trim removed 5 bases at V and 6 bases at J, leaving 9 bases unmatched. The CDR3 loop reads CAISTTTSVGEQYF. The covered CDR3 bases are TGTGCCATCAGTACTACGACTAGCGTAGGCGAG.

To note about this clone: The read ends 3 residues before the CDR3 terminus; that terminus is restored from the germline J gene. The chain employs TRBV2 and TRBJ2-7; D is possibly TRBD1 (6 bases). Trimming took 6 bases from V and 0 from J, leaving 15 bases between them. Germline-derived CDR1 and CDR2 are SNHLY and FYNNEI. The CDR3 contains 15 residues. The CDR3 region is CASSSTGESSYEQYF. CDR3 bases read: TGTGCCAGCAGCTCGACAGGCGAGAGCTCCTACGAG.

Points on this clone: The DNA ends 3 residues before the CDR3 does, and the rest of the CDR3 is filled in from the germline J gene. This rearrangement joins TRBV20-1 to TRBJ2-3; 9 bases match TRBD2. The CDR3 has 15 amino acids. Germline CDR1 and CDR2: DFQATT and SNEGSKA (reference sequence). Unmatched junction bases numbered 11, after V lost 6 bases and J lost 4 bases. The part of the CDR3 DNA that was read is TGCAGTGCAGATGATAGCGGGAGATGGGCAGATACG. Protein sequence: CSADDSGRWADT. The whole CDR3 is CSADDSGRWADTQYF.

In the case of this clone: The CDR3 end falls 3 residues outside the read, so it is completed with the germline J gene. The rearrangement links TRBV20-1 to TRBJ2-1, with a weak D call TRBD1 (6 bases). V lost 6 bases to trimming and J lost 1 base, with 16 bases between them. The germline gives CDR1 DFQATT, CDR2 SNEGSKA (reference sequence). This CDR3 region has 15 residues. The part of the CDR3 DNA that was read is TGCAGTGCCAACCAAGCAGACAGGTCCTACAATGAG. It yields the protein CSANQADRSYNE. The whole CDR3 is CSANQADRSYNEQFF.

Considering frequency, this clone is medium-sized (0.01 to 0.1%). The CDR3 is cut off 3 residues early in the read; its end comes from the germline J gene. The gene calls are TRBV7-8 and TRBJ1-1; TRBD1 is a possible D gene (5 bases). Trimming removed 6 bases at V and 6 bases at J, with 14 bases between. The CDR3 spans 13 residues. Germline CDR1 and CDR2: SGHVS and FQNEAQ. The chain's CDR3 is CASRPYTGPEAFF. The sequenced part of the CDR3 DNA is TGTGCCAGCAGGCCTTATACAGGTCCTGAA.

Frequency places this clone as medium-sized. This CDR3 reads CASRRTSGPAYNEQFF. The CDR3 bases that were read are TGCGCCAGCAGGCGGACTAGCGGACCTGCCTACAATGAG. This chain joins TRBV5-1 and TRBJ2-1, with 10 bases matching TRBD2. The read terminates 3 residues before the CDR3 end, so the remaining end is supplied by the germline J gene. Germline V gives CDR1 SGHRS, CDR2 YFSETQ. The CDR3 extends over 16 amino acids. Unmatched junction bases numbered 7, after V lost 5 bases and J lost 2 bases.

This clone is identified as medium-sized from frequency. The read gets to within 3 residues of the CDR3 end, and the germline J gene fills in the rest. V and J are TRBV5-1 and TRBJ2-5; 9 bases agree with TRBD2. The V gene end was trimmed by 4 bases and the J gene end by 4 bases; junction bases not matched to a gene: 8. The CDR3 has 15 residues. The V gene's germline CDR1 is SGHRS and CDR2 YFSETQ. CDR3 region: CASSRIAGVGETQYF. CDR3 DNA (partial): TGCGCCAGCAGCCGCATAGCGGGAGTGGGAGAGACC.

Turning to this clone: The CDR3 end lies 3 residues beyond the end of the read and is filled in from the germline J gene. This chain links TRBV5-1 with TRBJ1-1, with D maybe TRBD1 (5 bases). Deletions cut 3 bases from V and 1 base from J, with 10 bases between. CDR3 length equals 14 residues. Germline V gene data show CDR1 as SGHRS and CDR2 as YFSETQ. The DNA read from the CDR3 is TGCGCCAGCAGCTGGGGGGTAAAGAACACTGAA. It is translated as CASSWGVKNTE. The entire CDR3 protein reads CASSWGVKNTEAFF.

With regard to this clone: The CDR3 end lies 3 residues beyond the end of the read and is filled in from the germline J gene. The rearrangement uses TRBV6-2 or TRBV6-3 and TRBJ2-3; 7 positions agree with TRBD1. The CDR3 is 16 amino acids. Germline trimming cut 7 bases from V and 1 base from J; bases unmatched to any gene: 11. CDR1 and CDR2 (germline): MNHEY, SVGEGT. Incomplete CDR3 DNA: TGTGCCAGCACCACAACGCGGACAGGCGGCACAGATACG. It codes for CASTTTRTGGTDT. The CDR3 reads in full as CASTTTRTGGTDTQYF.

Notes on this clone: The CDR3 goes on 3 residues after the read ends, and that part is filled in from the germline J gene. The J gene is TRBJ2-7, the V gene TRBV10-3; D possibly corresponds to TRBD2 (6 bases). From germline, CDR1 is ENHRY and CDR2 SYGVKD. Trimming removed 6 bases at V and 2 bases at J, with 11 bases between. This CDR3 is built from 13 residues. The CDR3 spells CAIRLAKTYEQYF. The CDR3 DNA, read in part, is TGTGCCATCAGACTAGCAAAAACCTACGAG.

As concerns this clone: The read terminates 3 residues ahead of where the CDR3 ends, so the germline J gene completes it. The chain uses TRBV10-3 and TRBJ2-7; 7 nucleotides line up with TRBD2. The V and J ends lost 4 bases and 4 bases, in that order; junction bases with no gene match: 7. Germline V gene sequence: CDR1 ENHRY, CDR2 SYGVKD. The CDR3 is 14 residues long. Partial CDR3 DNA: TGTGCCATCAGTGGAGGGCGGGAGTCTTACGAG. Translation: CAISGGRESYE. The entire CDR3 protein is CAISGGRESYEQYF.